This TCR beta chain appears in the sequencing data of a study of blood T cell repertoires in COVID-19. Study context: Samples taken during acute and convalescent COVID-19 were collected in the United States, Italy and Spain. In each case, the material was cDNA or gDNA derived from T cells, B-cell-depleted T cells, or PBMCs.

This CDR3 is 14 amino acids long. V was shortened by 3 bases and J by 4 bases, with 12 bases between the two germline ends. Germline CDR1 and CDR2: SEHNR and FQNEAQ (reference sequence). Per the original data handling: The assay estimated nucleated cells by amplifying reference gene primers. Assay used: immunoSEQ multiplex PCR; TCRdb lists only in-frame clones, some missing. That table gives V, J and clone size, and the DNA gave D and trimming. The sample includes approximately 330,000 clones, around 91% of them seen just once. Followed over time, Seattle patients had been enrolled while infection was active.

The sequencing sample was made of peripheral blood. The clonotype originates from a woman aged 40 to 50 with COVID-19, enrolled during active disease. This rearrangement joins TRBV7-9 to TRBJ1-2; the D gene is possibly TRBD1 (6 bases). CDR3 protein: CASSFSTGSYGYTF. CDR3 bases: TGTGCCAGCAGCTTTTCTACAGGGAGCTATGGCTACACCTTC. The full variable domain, completed using reference TRBV7-9 and TRBJ1-2, is DTGVSQNPRHKITKRGQNVTFRCDPISEHNRLYWYRQTLGQGPEFLTYFQNEAQLEKSRLLSDRFSAERPKGSFSTLEIQRTEQGDSAMYLCASSFSTGSYGYTFGSGTRLTVV.